This T cell receptor beta chain stems from a study of response to subunit inactivated influenza vaccine. General study findings and limits: With each seasonal influenza vaccination, the authors suggested, few new T cells are recruited.

The CDR3 is 14 amino acids. From germline, CDR1 is SGHTA and CDR2 FQGNSA. V dropped 5 bases and J dropped 7 bases, with 12 bases sitting between them. This clonotype has a handful of counts. The antigen is unknown. TCRdb reprocessed the RT-PCR reads with MiXCR, giving one entry per CDR3 protein. The data show a few hundred thousand distinct CDR3 sequences, around 22% seen once. The chain carries TRBV7-2 and TRBJ1-6, with a possible D match to TRBD1 (6 bases). The origin of this receptor is a man aged 45-69 years who received an inactivated influenza vaccine. The sample consisted of PBMCs from blood, taken less than 22 months after vaccination. The DNA for the CDR3 is TGTGCCAGCAGCCAGGACAGTCTCAATTCACCCCTCCACTTT. The encoded protein is CASSQDSLNSPLHF.